The sequence of this T cell receptor (beta chain) was determined in a study of blood T cell repertoires in COVID-19. Across the whole study: Samples of COVID-19 (acute and convalescent) were obtained from the United States, Italy and Spain. T cells, B-cell-depleted T cells, or PBMCs provided the cDNA or gDNA that served as material.

The CDR3 runs to 15 residues. Germline V gene lookup returns CDR1 SNHLY and CDR2 FYNNEI. The junction had 1 base not matched to a gene; V was cut back by 4 bases and J by 1 base. Original analysis: Cell counts per sample came from amplifying reference gene primers. Using immunoSEQ multiplex PCR, the repertoire was profiled, and TCRdb retains in-frame clones only, with some absent. That table furnishes V, J and clone size, whereas the DNA furnished D and trimming. The data contain around 240,000 clones, 65% to 90% of them singletons. The source is a woman in her 50s with acute or convalescent COVID-19. The sequenced material came from peripheral blood. The chain has TRBV2 and TRBJ1-4; 9 bases are shared with TRBD1. The CDR3 sequence: CASSGTGVTNEKLFF. CDR3 in DNA: TGTGCCAGCAGTGGGACAGGGGTAACTAATGAAAAACTGTTTTTT.